This T cell receptor beta chain was found in a study of CD8+ T cells in alopecia areata listed by TCRdb under 2018. Regarding the research as a whole: Treated patients were enrolled in an open-label pilot trial of oral tofacitinib at 5 to 10 mg twice daily for moderate-to-severe alopecia areata. The RNA source kit depended on sample type: the PAXgene miRNA kit for fixed scalp, the miRNeasy kit for PBMCs, and the RNeasy kit for mouse skin. In both human patients and the C3H/HeJ mouse model, the study applied high-throughput TCRbeta sequencing to look at T cell clonal expansion in alopecia areata. Scalp tissue and sorted CD4+ and CD8+ peripheral blood T cells from patchy and totalis/universalis alopecia areata patients and from healthy controls were covered by human TCRbeta sequencing. immunoSEQ multiplex PCR using 35 Vbeta forward primers and 13 Jbeta reverse primers was used to amplify TCRbeta CDR3 regions. Patients stayed on tofacitinib for 6 to 18 months and then had 6 months of follow-up off drug so that delayed response and recurrence could be assessed. Scalp clonality was compared among normal scalp (n=4), patchy alopecia areata scalp (n=8), and alopecia totalis/universalis scalp (n=8). Patients on tofacitinib were biopsied at baseline and after 4 and 24 weeks of treatment, and several of the patients also had a later scalp biopsy.

In light of the paper, this sample's time point label describes: baseline before oral tofacitinib. From alopecia areata patients, peripheral blood was collected along with lesional scalp punch biopsies. PBMCs were isolated by density centrifugation and stained for CD3, CD4 and CD8, after which CD4+ and CD8+ T cells were sorted on a FACSAria. Broader findings and caveats from the paper: TCR sequences shared between patients were less clear than in mice, possibly partly because of HLA diversity in the patient population. Scalp TCR repertoire analysis is complicated because resident alphabeta T cells in normal human skin are also sequenced, whereas mouse skin is dominated by gammadelta T cells. Lesional scalp, especially in alopecia totalis/universalis, showed higher clonality and more expanded CD8+ clones than normal scalp, suggesting antigenic drive.

The library relied on the immunoSEQ multiplex PCR assay. To provide template for TCR sequencing, every sample had RNA extracted and reverse transcribed into cDNA. SuperScript III was used for first-strand cDNA synthesis, primed with a 2:1 mix of oligo-dT and random hexamers. A synthetic immune receptor repertoire was used to assess amplification bias, and residual bias was removed computationally. Concerning the study's data processing: Raw reads were preprocessed for error removal, and CDR3 was defined according to IMGT conventions as running from the conserved cysteine to phenylalanine. Clonality was computed as 1 minus the Shannon entropy, with the entropy normalized by log2 of the number of productive unique TCRs. Scalp TCRbeta sequences were cross-referenced with sorted blood CD4 and CD8 repertoires so that the CD4 or CD8 identity of scalp clones could be inferred. TCRdb carries this immuneACCESS record with in-frame sequences only. Its versions omit some clonotypes, under half of them owing to an unresolved V gene in the studies checked, with the rest unexplained. The V and J calls and the clone size are those of that table, but D and trimming were determined from the DNA. The sample table lists about 150,000 clones, approximately 53% of them with a count of one. Jointly, the top ten make up 15% to 20% of the sample.

The CDR3 runs 15 amino acids, cysteine and phenylalanine included. Left in the record is the CDR3 DNA by itself, 45 bases read in frame from the first base. The junction shows trimming of 3 bases on V and 4 bases on J, and the gene matches do not reach 7 bases of it. CDR1 and CDR2, looked up from the germline V gene, are SGHDT and YYEEEE. Note on this clone: The antigen it binds to is not known. The sample holds no much larger clone one base away, and base qualities are not on file.

This receptor was obtained from a human donor with alopecia areata. The sequence is built from TRBV5-6 and TRBJ2-7, with 10 middle bases fitting TRBD1. The sample here was CD8+ T cells sorted from blood, taken at week 0. The nucleotide sequence is TGTGCCAGCAGCTCATTTGGGACAGGGGAATACGAGCAGTACTTC. Translated, this gives CASSSFGTGEYEQYF.